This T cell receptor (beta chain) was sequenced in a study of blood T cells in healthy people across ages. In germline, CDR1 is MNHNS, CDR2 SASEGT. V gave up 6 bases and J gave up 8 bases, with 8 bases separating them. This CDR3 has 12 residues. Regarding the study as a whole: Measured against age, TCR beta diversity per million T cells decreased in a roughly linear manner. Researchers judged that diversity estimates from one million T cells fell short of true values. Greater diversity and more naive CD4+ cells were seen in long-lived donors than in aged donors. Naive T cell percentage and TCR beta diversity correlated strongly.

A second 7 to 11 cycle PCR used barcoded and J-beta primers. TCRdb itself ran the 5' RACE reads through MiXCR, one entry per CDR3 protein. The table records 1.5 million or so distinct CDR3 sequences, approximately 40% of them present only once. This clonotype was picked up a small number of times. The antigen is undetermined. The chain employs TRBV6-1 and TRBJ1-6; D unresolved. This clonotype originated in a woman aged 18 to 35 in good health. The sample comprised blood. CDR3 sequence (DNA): TGTGCCAGCAGCGCGTGGGATTCACCCCTCCACTTT. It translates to CASSAWDSPLHF.